This is a list of T cell receptor beta chains from one sample in a study of cytomegalovirus exposure and HLA in healthy donors. Measured with immunoSEQ multiplex PCR; TCRdb has only the in-frame clones, and not every one. This table holds over 100,000 clones, about 8.5% found once. What was sequenced was PBMCs. Receptors originate from a man aged 35-49 years in good health and CMV-seronegative. CDR3s leave out the opening cysteine and the closing phenylalanine or tryptophan. D genes are given only for firm matches. Only part of the rows carry a size: once, few, many, or a class if the clone is expanded.

V gene	D gene	J gene	clone size	CDR3 protein
TRBV7-6	-	TRBJ2-3	-	ASSLSLADTQY
TRBV7-6	TRBD1	TRBJ1-5	few	ASSPGGQDQPQH
TRBV9	TRBD1	TRBJ1-2	-	ASSARDETGDGYT
TRBV5-4	TRBD1	TRBJ2-7	-	ASSSGTDYEQY
TRBV9	-	TRBJ1-5	-	ASSVVGDSNQPQH
TRBV7-9	-	TRBJ2-3	few	ASSFLGQGGDTQY
TRBV5-1	-	TRBJ1-2	-	ASSLLVGGYKNYGYT
TRBV10-1	TRBD2	TRBJ2-1	few	ASSELRGGRNEQF
TRBV6-1	-	TRBJ1-1	many	ASSEFLGANTEAF
TRBV9	-	TRBJ1-1	few	ASSVGVVGTPNTEAF
TRBV2	TRBD1	TRBJ2-5	few	ASTKSTGGRETQY
TRBV7-9	TRBD2	TRBJ2-3	-	ASRGATSPSTDTQY
TRBV5-4	TRBD2	TRBJ2-1	few	ASSLAGGPNNEQF
TRBV5-1	TRBD1	TRBJ2-7	-	ASRATGAPYEQY
TRBV6-1	TRBD2	TRBJ2-7	few	ASSELGLAGDPY
TRBV6-1	-	TRBJ1-5	-	ASSEGRSGQPQH
TRBV6-5	-	TRBJ1-2	-	ASSAGTLANYGYT
TRBV5-4	TRBD1	TRBJ1-2	few	ASSSERDSYGYT
TRBV7-9	TRBD2	TRBJ2-7	-	ASSPLTSGSYEQY
TRBV2	-	TRBJ2-3	few	ASRKGIPGADTQY
TRBV5-4	-	TRBJ1-1	-	ASSALGRGTEAF
TRBV7-9	TRBD1	TRBJ2-7	many	ASSWGQGGDEQY
TRBV2	TRBD2	TRBJ2-1	few	ARKAGGNNEQF
TRBV4-1	TRBD1	TRBJ2-7	few	ASSLGTGSYEQY
TRBV25-1	TRBD1	TRBJ1-1	-	ASSYGQGQTNTEAF
TRBV4-3	TRBD2	TRBJ2-7	few	ASSQGGGYEQY
TRBV6-5	-	TRBJ1-1	-	ASSYSRGGNTEAF
TRBV30	-	-	-	AWLDIYEQY
TRBV9	-	TRBJ1-1	-	ASSPQGGMNTEAF